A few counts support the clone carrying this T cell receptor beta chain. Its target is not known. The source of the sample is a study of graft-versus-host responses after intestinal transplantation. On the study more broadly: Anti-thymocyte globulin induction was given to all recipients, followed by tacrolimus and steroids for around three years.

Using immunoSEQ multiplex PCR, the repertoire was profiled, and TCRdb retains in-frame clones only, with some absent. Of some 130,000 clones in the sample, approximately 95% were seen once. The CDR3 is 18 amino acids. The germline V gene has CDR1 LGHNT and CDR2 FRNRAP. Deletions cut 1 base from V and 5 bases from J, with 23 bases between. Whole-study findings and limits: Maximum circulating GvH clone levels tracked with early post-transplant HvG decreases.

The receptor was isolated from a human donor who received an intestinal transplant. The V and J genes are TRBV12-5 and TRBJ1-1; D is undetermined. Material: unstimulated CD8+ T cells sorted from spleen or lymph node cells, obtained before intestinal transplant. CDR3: CASGLGVDFGSDTTEAFF. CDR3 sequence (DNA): TGTGCTAGTGGTTTGGGAGTGGATTTTGGGTCAGATACTACTGAAGCTTTCTTT. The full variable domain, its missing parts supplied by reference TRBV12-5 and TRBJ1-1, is DARVTQTPRHKVTEMGQEVTMRCQPILGHNTVFWYRQTMMQGLELLAYFRNRAPLDDSGMPKDRFSAEMPDATLATLKIQPSEPRDSAVYFCASGLGVDFGSDTTEAFFGQGTRLTVV.